Following are 8 T cell receptor beta chains from one sample sequenced in a study of T cell responses to AZD1222 COVID-19 vaccine. Clones were sequenced by immunoSEQ multiplex PCR, and TCRdb holds only the in-frame ones, with some missing. Among 170,000 or so clones listed, approximately 90% were seen once. The sequenced sample was peripheral blood, obtained on day 0 of AZD1222 vaccination. Receptors originate from an adult in good health.

A note on this clone: This clone may be a read error of a much larger clone one base away. The J gene is TRBJ1-1, the V gene TRBV6-2 or TRBV6-3; the D is unclear. This CDR3 region has 13 residues. Germline values: CDR1 MNHEY, CDR2 SVGEGT. The germline V and J ends were trimmed by 1 base and 1 base, with 4 bases remaining between them. Here the CDR3 reads CASSYLANTEAFF. The CDR3 region has the DNA TGTGCCAGCAGTTACTTGGCGAACACTGAAGCTTTCTTT.

The chain's CDR3 is CASSSTGYDEKLFF. The CDR3 DNA reads TGCGCCAGCAGCTCTACAGGGTACGATGAAAAACTGTTTTTT. J is TRBJ1-4 and V is TRBV5-1; D possibly corresponds to TRBD1 (6 bases). In germline, CDR1 is SGHRS, CDR2 YFSETQ. Trimming shortened V by 3 bases and J by 6 bases, and 12 bases separated the two germline ends. CDR3 length equals 14 residues.

The rearrangement links TRBV7-9 to TRBJ1-1; D remains ambiguous. From germline, CDR1 is SEHNR and CDR2 FQNEAQ (reference sequence). CDR3 length: 15 residues. V lost 7 bases and J 1 base, leaving 16 bases between the germline ends. In DNA, the CDR3 is TGTGCCAGCACCCCCACGGATGTCGGGAACACTGAAGCTTTCTTT. Translated, it gives CASTPTDVGNTEAFF. Based on the CDR3 plus reference TRBV7-9 and TRBJ1-1, the full variable domain is DTGVSQNPRHKITKRGQNVTFRCDPISEHNRLYWYRQTLGQGPEFLTYFQNEAQLEKSRLLSDRFSAERPKGSFSTLEIQRTEQGDSAMYLCASTPTDVGNTEAFFGQGTRLTVV.

V and J are TRBV6-5 and TRBJ2-1; TRBD2 aligns across 7 bases. V shed 6 bases and J 7 bases; nucleotides not matched to a gene: 6. The CDR3 consists of 13 residues. The germline V gene encodes CDR1 MNHEY and CDR2 SVGAGI. The CDR3 DNA follows: TGTGCCAGCAGCCTACTAGCGAATAATGAGCAGTTCTTC. This translates into CASSLLANNEQFF.

This clone was detected once. The chain carries TRBV3-1 (or the pseudogene TRBV3-2) and TRBJ1-1; D is uncertain. The CDR3 length is 14 residues. The germline V and J ends were trimmed by 3 bases and 0 bases, with 8 bases remaining between them. Germline CDR1 LGHDT, CDR2 YNNKEL (reference sequence). DNA for the CDR3: TGTGCCAGCAGCCAGCGTCAAATGAACACTGAAGCTTTCTTT. Translated, it gives CASSQRQMNTEAFF.

This clone was recorded only once. V usage is TRBV27 and J usage is TRBJ2-1; 10 bases match TRBD1. J gave up 12 bases and V 6 bases, and 14 bases lay outside the gene matches. This CDR3 spans 15 amino acids. The V gene's germline CDR1 is MNHEY and CDR2 SMNVEV (reference sequence). The CDR3 region has the DNA TGTGCCAGCAGGCTTATGACAGGGGGCGCCGGCCGGCAGTTCTTC. This sequence encodes CASRLMTGGAGRQFF.

The gene calls are TRBV15 and TRBJ2-3; perhaps TRBD2 as D (6 bases). The CDR3 loop spans 17 amino acids. Trimming pared 7 bases from V and 2 bases from J, leaving 22 bases between. CDR1 LNHNV and CDR2 YYDKDF come from the germline V gene (reference sequence). The CDR3 spells CATTPIEVAVTTDTQYF. The CDR3 DNA sequence: TGTGCCACCACCCCCATTGAGGTAGCGGTTACCACAGATACGCAGTATTTT.

The chain links TRBV5-6 to TRBJ2-7; 7 nucleotides align to TRBD2. With V trimmed by 2 bases and J by 2 bases, 7 bases remained unmatched. Germline CDR1 SGHDT, CDR2 YYEEEE. The length of the CDR3 is 15 residues. The CDR3 loop is CASSFGAGLPYEQYF. The CDR3 nucleotides are TGTGCCAGCAGCTTTGGAGCGGGGCTCCCCTACGAGCAGTACTTC.